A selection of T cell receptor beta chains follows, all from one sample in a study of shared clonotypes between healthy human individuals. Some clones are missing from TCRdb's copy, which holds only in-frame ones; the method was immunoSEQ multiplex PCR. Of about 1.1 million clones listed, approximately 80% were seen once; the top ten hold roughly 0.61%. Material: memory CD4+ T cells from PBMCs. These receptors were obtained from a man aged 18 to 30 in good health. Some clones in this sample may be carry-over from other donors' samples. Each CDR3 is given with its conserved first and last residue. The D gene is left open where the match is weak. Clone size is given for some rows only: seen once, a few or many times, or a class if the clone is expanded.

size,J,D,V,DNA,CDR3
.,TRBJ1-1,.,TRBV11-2,TGTGCCAGCAGCTTATCTCAGGGAGCTAGGAACACTGAAGCTTTCTTT,CASSLSQGARNTEAFF
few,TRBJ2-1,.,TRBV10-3,TGTGCCATCAGTTACAGGCTGACCCCCTACAATGAGCAGTTCTTC,CAISYRLTPYNEQFF
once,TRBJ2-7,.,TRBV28,TGTGCCAGCAGTTTGCAGTCCTACGAGCAGTACTTC,CASSLQSYEQYF
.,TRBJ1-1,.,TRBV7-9,TGTGCCAGCACCTTGGAGACTGCCCAGAACACTGAAGCTTTCTTT,CASTLETAQNTEAFF
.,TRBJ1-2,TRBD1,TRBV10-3,TGTGCCATCAGCACAGGGGAAGGGTATGGCTACACCTTC,CAISTGEGYGYTF
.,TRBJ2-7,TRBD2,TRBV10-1,TGCGCCAGCAGCTTCGGGCTAGCGGGAAGCTCCTACGAGCAGTACTTC,CASSFGLAGSSYEQYF
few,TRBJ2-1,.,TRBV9,TGTGCCAGCAGCGTAGCTTTGGACTTCAGGGAGCAGTTCTTC,CASSVALDFREQFF
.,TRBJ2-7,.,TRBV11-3,TGTGCCAGCAGCGCCCTGGGGGGACAGCGGACGAGCGAGCAGTACTTC,CASSALGGQRTSEQYF
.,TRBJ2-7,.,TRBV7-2,TGTGCCAGCGGGGGGCGCAGCGGGGAATCCTACGAGCAGTACTTC,CASGGRSGESYEQYF
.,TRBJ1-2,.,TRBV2,TGTGCCACCCGGACAGATAACTATGGCTACACCTTC,CATRTDNYGYTF
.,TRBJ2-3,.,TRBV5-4,TGTGCCAGCAGCTCCTCAACTAGCAGAAGCACAGATACGCAGTATTTT,CASSSSTSRSTDTQYF
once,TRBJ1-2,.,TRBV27,TGTGCCAGCAGTCTGAACAGAGGTAGTGACTATGGCTACACCTTC,CASSLNRGSDYGYTF
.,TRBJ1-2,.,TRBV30,TGTGCCTGGAGTGTAAAAGGGGTCGGCTATGGCTACACCTTC,CAWSVKGVGYGYTF
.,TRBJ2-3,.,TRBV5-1,TGCGCCAGCAGAATACAGGGTGCTACAGATACGCAGTATTTT,CASRIQGATDTQYF
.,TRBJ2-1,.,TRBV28,TGTGCCAGCAGTTTAAGGCAGACCTACAATGAGCAGTTCTTC,CASSLRQTYNEQFF
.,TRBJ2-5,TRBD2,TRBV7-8,TGTGCCAGCAGCTTCTCAGCGGGGAGGATCCAAGAGACCCAGTACTTC,CASSFSAGRIQETQYF
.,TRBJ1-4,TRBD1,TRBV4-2,TGTGCCAGCAGCCAAGCACCGGGACAGACTAATGAAAAACTGTTTTTT,CASSQAPGQTNEKLFF
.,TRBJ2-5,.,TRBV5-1,TGCGCCAGCAGCGGAACGCTAGGGACTTCAGGGGAGACCCAGTACTTC,CASSGTLGTSGETQYF
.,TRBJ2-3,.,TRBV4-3,TGCGCCAGCAGCCAAGATGCCGTCGGAGATACGCAGTATTTT,CASSQDAVGDTQYF
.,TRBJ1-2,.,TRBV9,TGTGCCAGCAGCGCGTCGGGGGGAGAAGGCTACACCTTC,CASSASGGEGYTF
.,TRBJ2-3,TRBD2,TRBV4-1,TGCGCCAGCAGCGGGCGGGAGGCAGATACGCAGTATTTT,CASSGREADTQYF
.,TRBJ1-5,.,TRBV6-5,TGTGCCAGCAGTCGAACGGGTCCTCGGAATCCCCAGCATTTT,CASSRTGPRNPQHF
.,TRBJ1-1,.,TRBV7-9,TGTGCCAGCAGCGCACAGGGGAACACTGAAGCTTTCTTT,CASSAQGNTEAFF
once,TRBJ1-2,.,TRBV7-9,TGTGCCAGCAGGCCAGGGTTGGGCTATGGCTACACCTTC,CASRPGLGYGYTF
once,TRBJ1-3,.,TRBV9,TGTGCCAGCAGCGTAGGCTTGTCCTACTCTGGAAACACCATATATTTT,CASSVGLSYSGNTIYF
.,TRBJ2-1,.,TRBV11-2,TGTGCCAGCAGCTTAGATCTACAGAATGGAAATGAGCAGTTCTTC,CASSLDLQNGNEQFF
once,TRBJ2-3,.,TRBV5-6,TGTGCCAGCAGCCCGGACTTCACAGATACGCAGTATTTT,CASSPDFTDTQYF
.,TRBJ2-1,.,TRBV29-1,TGCAGCGTTGAAGGGAGGGCCCGGGACAATGAGCAGTTCTTC,CSVEGRARDNEQFF
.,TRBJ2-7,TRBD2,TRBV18,TGTGCCAGCTCACCAGCGGGAGGGTTCTACGAGCAGTACTTC,CASSPAGGFYEQYF
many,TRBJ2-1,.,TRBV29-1,TGCAGCGTTTCTCCGAGCTCCTACAATGAGCAGTTCTTC,CSVSPSSYNEQFF
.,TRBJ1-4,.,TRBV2,TGTGCCAGCAGTGTTGAAAAACTGTTTTTT,CASSVEKLFF
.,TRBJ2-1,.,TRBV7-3,TGTGCCAGCAGCTCGATTCTGTACAATGAGCAGTTCTTC,CASSSILYNEQFF
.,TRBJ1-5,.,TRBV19,TGTGCCAGTACGGGCAGCAATCAGCCCCAGCATTTT,CASTGSNQPQHF
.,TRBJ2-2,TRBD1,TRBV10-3,TGTGCCATCAGTGAGCCTAGGACAGGCCTTGATACCGGGGAGCTGTTTTTT,CAISEPRTGLDTGELFF
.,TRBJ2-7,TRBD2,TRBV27,TGTGCCAGCAGCAGACTAGCGGGAGGGGCGGGCTCCTACGAGCAGTACTTC,CASSRLAGGAGSYEQYF
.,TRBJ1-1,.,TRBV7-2,TGTGCCAGCAGCTTAGAACGGCTCTCTGTATCCACTGAAGCTTTCTTT,CASSLERLSVSTEAFF
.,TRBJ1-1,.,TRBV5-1,TGCGCCAGCAGAGGGACGGCGAGGGACACTGAAGCTTTCTTT,CASRGTARDTEAFF
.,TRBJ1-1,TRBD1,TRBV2,TGTGCCAGCAGCCAGGGGGGGGCAGTGAACACTGAAGCTTTCTTT,CASSQGGAVNTEAFF
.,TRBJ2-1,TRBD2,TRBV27,TGTGCCAGCAGGACGCTAGCGGGAGGGTCCTACAATGAGCAGTTCTTC,CASRTLAGGSYNEQFF
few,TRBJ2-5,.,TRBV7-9,TGTGCCAGCAGCTTAGGAGCTTACCTACAGGGATTAGAGACCCAGTACTTC,CASSLGAYLQGLETQYF
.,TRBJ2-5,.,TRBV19,TGTGCCAGTAGTCTCCGTAGGCAAGAGACCCAGTACTTC,CASSLRRQETQYF
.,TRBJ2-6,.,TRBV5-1,TGCGCCAGCAGCTTGTGGTGGAGCTCTGGGGCCAACGTCCTGACTTTC,CASSLWWSSGANVLTF